This T cell receptor (beta chain) was sequenced for a study of cytomegalovirus exposure and HLA in healthy donors (dated by TCRdb to about 2017). Study-level background: According to a later analysis, the roughly 130 validation repertoires were produced on the same platform as the roughly 700 repertoires of the first cohort. Along with the roughly 700-subject first cohort, a separate validation cohort of over a hundred different subjects was used. High-throughput TCR immunosequencing, statistical association of individual TCRs with disease status, and machine learning were combined to predict cytomegalovirus infection status. The aim of the study was to test whether cataloging public T cell receptors could identify signatures of past pathogen exposure.

General conclusions and limits of the study: In a later analysis, TCRs clustered in the first cohort were found to also tend to co-occur in the 100 to 150 validation repertoires, with around 94% of cluster scores above 0. The classifier was reported to diagnose cytomegalovirus status with high specificity and sensitivity in both the original cohort and the validation cohort. According to the authors, the approach could potentially be generalized to other disease states and immunological phenotypes. A later analysis had no HLA typing for the validation cohort, so co-occurrence there was scored across all 110 or so repertoires. Most TCR sequences were observed very rarely across donors, whereas some public TCRs were present in many individuals. Three of the identified cytomegalovirus-associated TCR beta chains were confirmed in vitro to be specific for cytomegalovirus antigens. In the study, approximately 160 TCR beta chains were listed as associated with cytomegalovirus.

Libraries came from the immunoSEQ multiplex PCR assay. Per the original workflow: A statistical classification framework was built for diagnosing cytomegalovirus status from the catalog of TCR beta chain sequences. This is the immuneACCESS table as TCRdb keeps it, with only in-frame sequences that have V and J called. A part of the clones is gone; compared with another copy, unresolved V genes explain less than half, and the rest is unexplained. V, J and clone size are those of that table, while D and trimming were read from the DNA. This sample is represented by over 250,000 clones; roughly 87% of them were singletons. Approximately 1.1% of the sample is held by the ten biggest clonotypes. Concerning this clone itself: The antigen it recognizes is unknown. Base qualities are not provided; no much larger clone lies one nucleotide away.

Separate from the approximately 690-subject first cohort, the validation cohort of 90 to 150 subjects was the group to which the donors belonged. From its cysteine to its phenylalanine, the CDR3 spans 15 amino acids. Only the CDR3 DNA is retained, 45 bases long and in frame from the first base. CDR1 and CDR2, looked up from the germline V gene (reference sequence), are LNHNV and YYDKDF. At the junction V is shortened by 0 bases and J by 7 bases, with 15 bases in between. This TCR was sampled from a woman younger than 45 in good health and CMV-seropositive. Sequences were obtained from PBMCs. This chain is built from TRBV15 and TRBJ1-1, and TRBD1 may be the D gene, going by 6 matching bases. The nucleotides are TGTGCCACCAGCAGAGATGGGGGGCCCTACTTTGAAGCTTTCTTT. Translated, it gives CATSRDGGPYFEAFF.